Shown below are 25 T cell receptor beta chains from a single sample sequenced in a study of OX40 agonist ivuxolimab in advanced cancers. The assay was immunoSEQ multiplex PCR, and TCRdb's table has in-frame clones only and misses some. This sample yields 15,000 to 20,000 clones, of which 70% to 90% are seen a single time; just under 20% belongs to the top ten. This specimen consisted of CD4+ or CD8+ T cells sorted from blood, obtained in a trial of the OX40 agonist ivuxolimab. The source of these receptors is an adult with an advanced solid tumor such as melanoma, head and neck, liver or kidney cancer.

This chain uses TRBV5-6 with TRBJ2-3, with 9 bases identical to TRBD2. Germline V gives CDR1 SGHDT, CDR2 YYEEEE. The CDR3 totals 15 residues. The V segment lost 1 base and the J segment 2 bases; nucleotides outside the gene matches: 2. The CDR3 DNA reads TGTGCCAGCAGCTTGCCTAGCGGGACCACAGATACGCAGTATTTT. Its protein is CASSLPSGTTDTQYF.

This chain joins TRBV7-8 and TRBJ2-1; D might be TRBD2 (6 bases). The CDR3 contains 15 residues. Germline V gene lookup returns CDR1 SGHVS and CDR2 FQNEAQ. The V end lost 7 bases, the J end lost 3 bases, and 16 bases lay between the germline ends. The CDR3 coding sequence is TGTGCCAGCAATATGGGGAGGAGGGTCTACAATGAGCAGTTCTTC. As protein: CASNMGRRVYNEQFF. The full variable domain, in which reference TRBV7-8 and TRBJ2-1 provide the parts outside the CDR3, is GAGVSQSPRYKVAKRGQDVALRCDPISGHVSLFWYQQALGQGPEFLTYFQNEAQLDKSGLPSDRFFAERPEGSVSTLKIQRTQQEDSAVYLCASNMGRRVYNEQFFGPGTRLTVL.

This clone was detected only a few times. The CDR3 bases are TGTGCCAGCAGCTTTACAGGAGACTACGAGCAGTACTTC. The encoded protein is CASSFTGDYEQYF. The rearrangement uses TRBV5-5 and TRBJ2-7; tentative D call: TRBD1 (5 bases). Germline CDR1 SGHKS, CDR2 YYEKEE (reference sequence). The CDR3 sequence is 13 residues long. V was clipped by 2 bases and J by 3 bases, with 9 bases between them. The full variable domain, completed using reference TRBV5-5 and TRBJ2-7, is DAGVTQSPTHLIKTRGQQVTLRCSPISGHKSVSWYQQVLGQGPQFIFQYYEKEERGRGNFPDRFSARQFPNYSSELNVNALLLGDSALYLCASSFTGDYEQYFGPGTRLTVT.

This rearrangement joins TRBV4-2 to TRBJ2-6; 8 bases fit TRBD1. The CDR3 contains 17 residues. Germline CDR1 reads LGHNA; CDR2 reads YNFKEQ. V lost 1 base and J lost 0; bases outside the gene matches: 2. CDR3 DNA sequence: TGTGCCAGCAGCCAAGGGACAGGGACCTCTGGGGCCAACGTCCTGACTTTC. It is translated as CASSQGTGTSGANVLTF.

This clone was observed a handful of times. The CDR3 here is CASSPQAPGHNNQPQHF. The DNA of the CDR3 is TGTGCCAGCAGTCCCCAGGCCCCGGGACACAACAATCAGCCCCAGCATTTT. The rearrangement links TRBV27 to TRBJ1-5, with a weak D call TRBD1 (6 bases). Germline V gene sequence: CDR1 MNHEY, CDR2 SMNVEV (reference sequence). This CDR3 contains 17 residues. The germline V and J ends were trimmed by 5 bases and 3 bases, with 20 bases remaining between them.

V gene TRBV7-9 combines with J gene TRBJ2-7; D may correspond to TRBD1 or TRBD2 (5 bases each). V shed 8 bases and J shed 5 bases, with 19 bases lying between them. Germline loops: CDR1 SEHNR, CDR2 FQNEAQ (reference sequence). The CDR3 contains 14 residues. In DNA form, the CDR3 reads TGTGCCAGCCTCATGGCCGGGACCCCCGACGAGCAGTACTTC. The encoded protein is CASLMAGTPDEQYF.

This clone appeared a few times. V gene TRBV9 combines with J gene TRBJ2-3; D may correspond to TRBD1 or TRBD2 (5 bases each). Germline CDR1 is SGDLS and CDR2 is YYNGEE. V was cut by 3 bases and J by 6 bases, with 17 bases left in between. There are 15 residues in the CDR3. CDR3 DNA sequence: TGTGCCAGCAGCGGAGGGGCCGTGGTCCGGGATACGCAGTATTTT. Translation: CASSGGAVVRDTQYF.

The chain employs TRBV28 and TRBJ1-5; D may be TRBD1 (5 bases). Germline lookup yields CDR1 MDHEN and CDR2 SYDVKM. Trimming pared 8 bases from V and 4 bases from J, leaving 12 bases between. The CDR3 is made up of 13 amino acids. Here the CDR3 reads CASCGTLNQPQHF. CDR3 sequence (DNA): TGTGCCAGCTGCGGGACCCTTAATCAGCCCCAGCATTTT.

The rearrangement links TRBV6-5 to TRBJ2-5; 7 bases line up with TRBD1. The J call may be incorrect, as the DNA end agrees better with TRBJ2-7. The CDR3 length is 13 residues. The germline V gene has CDR1 MNHEY and CDR2 SVGAGI. The DNA for the CDR3 is TGTGCCAGCAGGCGACAGGGTATTTACGAGCAGTACTTC. Translating it yields CASRRQGIYEQYF.

This clone is classed as large. The chain has TRBV27 and TRBJ1-5; no clear D gene. CDR1 and CDR2 (germline): MNHEY, SMNVEV (reference sequence). The CDR3 is made up of 13 amino acids. Trimming pared 3 bases from V and 4 bases from J, leaving 7 bases between. The DNA for the CDR3 is TGTGCCAGCAGTTTCGCAGAGAATCAGCCCCAGCATTTT. Its translation is CASSFAENQPQHF.

The chain combines TRBV19 with TRBJ2-1, with 7 positions matching TRBD1. This CDR3 is 14 amino acids long. In germline, CDR1 is LNHDA, CDR2 SQIVND (reference sequence). The junction had 10 bases not matched to a gene; V was cut back by 9 bases and J by 5 bases. The CDR3 region is CASNTGVSNNEQFF. CDR3 coding DNA: TGTGCCAGCAACACAGGGGTGTCTAACAATGAGCAGTTCTTC. Combining the CDR3 with reference TRBV19 and TRBJ2-1 gives the whole variable domain DGGITQSPKYLFRKEGQNVTLSCEQNLNHDAMYWYRQDPGQGLRLIYYSQIVNDFQKGDIAEGYSVSREKKESFPLTVTSAQKNPTAFYLCASNTGVSNNEQFFGPGTRLTVL.

This chain connects TRBV11-2 to TRBJ2-2; D gene unclear. CDR3 length: 12 amino acids. Germline V gives CDR1 SGHAT, CDR2 FQNNGV. Deletions cut 1 base from V and 6 bases from J, with 3 bases between. The CDR3 loop reads CASSLGSGELFF. Written as DNA, the CDR3 is TGTGCCAGCAGCTTAGGGTCCGGGGAGCTGTTTTTT. The whole variable domain, filled in from reference TRBV11-2 and TRBJ2-2, reads EAGVAQSPRYKIIEKRQSVAFWCNPISGHATLYWYQQILGQGPKLLIQFQNNGVVDDSQLPKDRFSAERLKGVDSTLKIQPAKLEDSAVYLCASSLGSGELFFGEGSRLTVL.

The gene calls are TRBV11-1 and TRBJ2-5; 7 bases line up with TRBD1. The CDR3 extends over 15 amino acids. Germline V gene data show CDR1 as SGHAT and CDR2 as FQDESV (reference sequence). The J segment lost 2 bases and the V segment lost 5 bases, leaving 8 bases of the junction unmatched. The CDR3 coding sequence is TGTGCCAGCAGCCCTTACCTGGGACAGCAAGAGACCCAGTACTTC. It translates to CASSPYLGQQETQYF.

This chain uses TRBV6-1 with TRBJ2-2, with TRBD1 as a possible D gene (6 bases). Germline CDR1 reads MNHNS; CDR2 reads SASEGT. The V and J ends lost 10 bases and 0 bases respectively, with 12 bases between them. The CDR3 consists of 14 residues. The CDR3 loop is CAISGTTNTGELFF. Here the CDR3 DNA reads TGTGCCATCTCCGGGACAACGAACACCGGGGAGCTGTTTTTT.

V usage is TRBV4-3 and J usage is TRBJ1-4; 8 positions match TRBD1. In germline, CDR1 is LGHNA, CDR2 YSLEER. This CDR3 has 14 amino acids. V lost 0 bases to trimming and J lost 8 bases; unmatched junction nucleotides: 2. CDR3 in DNA: TGCGCCAGCAGCCAAGACAGGGGGCGGGAAAAACTGTTTTTT. Amino acid sequence: CASSQDRGREKLFF.

This sequence joins TRBV5-1 and TRBJ2-3; TRBD2 agrees at 7 bases. The V segment lost 1 base and the J segment 9 bases; nucleotides outside the gene matches: 11. Germline V gives CDR1 SGHRS, CDR2 YFSETQ. The CDR3 spans 15 residues. The CDR3 coding sequence is TGCGCCAGCAGCTTGTGGGGGGAGGGCCGGGAAACGCAGTATTTT. This gives the protein CASSLWGEGRETQYF.

The CDR3 sequence: CASSFQGLEEKLFF. The CDR3 DNA follows: TGTGCCAGCAGTTTCCAGGGGCTGGAGGAAAAACTGTTTTTT. The gene calls are TRBV28 and TRBJ1-4; a weak D match, TRBD1 (6 bases). Trimming cost V 3 bases and J 8 bases, with 13 bases left between them. Germline CDR1 MDHEN, CDR2 SYDVKM. The CDR3 has 14 amino acids. The full variable domain, with the rest looked up from reference TRBV28 and TRBJ1-4, is DVKVTQSSRYLVKRTGEKVFLECVQDMDHENMFWYRQDPGLGLRLIYFSYDVKMKEKGDIPEGYSVSREKKERFSLILESASTNQTSMYLCASSFQGLEEKLFFGSGTQLSVL.

The J gene is TRBJ1-4, the V gene TRBV9, with D maybe TRBD1 (5 bases). Trimming removed 2 bases at V and 8 bases at J, with 13 bases between. The CDR3 contains 14 residues. Germline V gene lookup returns CDR1 SGDLS and CDR2 YYNGEE. CDR3: CASSVVGHGEKLFF. As DNA, the CDR3 is TGTGCCAGCAGCGTGGTGGGGCACGGGGAAAAACTGTTTTTT. The entire variable domain, with the rest obtained from reference TRBV9 and TRBJ1-4, is as follows: DSGVTQTPKHLITATGQRVTLRCSPRSGDLSVYWYQQSLDQGLQFLIQYYNGEERAKGNILERFSAQQFPDLHSELNLSSLELGDSALYFCASSVVGHGEKLFFGSGTQLSVL.

The rearrangement joins TRBV5-8 to TRBJ2-7; possible D gene TRBD1, 6 bases. The ends were cut back, 3 bases at V and 2 bases at J, with 12 bases in the middle. The CDR3 runs 14 residues. The germline V gene has CDR1 SGHTS and CDR2 YDEGEE. CDR3 in amino acids: CASSSTGTTYEQYF. The CDR3 bases are TGTGCCAGCAGCTCCACCGGGACAACCTACGAGCAGTACTTC.

This clone occurred once. The chain is built from TRBV5-1 and TRBJ2-6; 7 bases are a match to TRBD1. V shed 4 bases, J shed 0 bases, and the junction held 10 bases outside the gene matches. The length of the CDR3 is 18 residues. Germline V gene sequence: CDR1 SGHRS, CDR2 YFSETQ. In DNA, the CDR3 is TGCGCCAGCAGCAATACAGGGGCCACTTCCTCTGGGGCCAACGTCCTGACTTTC. This translates into CASSNTGATSSGANVLTF.

This clone was seen only once. The chain joins TRBV5-4 to TRBJ2-3; 9 nucleotides align to TRBD2. The ends lost 4 bases at V and 4 bases at J; junction bases unmatched: 10. Germline V gives CDR1 SGHNT, CDR2 YYREEE (reference sequence). The CDR3 extends over 16 amino acids. CDR3 sequence: CASSPGLAGAADTQYF. CDR3 in DNA: TGTGCCAGCAGCCCTGGTTTAGCGGGAGCGGCAGATACGCAGTATTTT. Supplemented by reference TRBV5-4 and TRBJ2-3, the full variable domain reads ETGVTQSPTHLIKTRGQQVTLRCSSQSGHNTVSWYQQALGQGPQFIFQYYREEENGRGNFPPRFSGLQFPNYSSELNVNALELDDSALYLCASSPGLAGAADTQYFGPGTRLTVL.

This sequence joins TRBV25-1 and TRBJ2-1; 8 bases map to TRBD1. With 4 bases clipped from V and 4 bases from J, the junction kept 6 bases outside the gene matches. The length of the CDR3 is 15 residues. Germline lookup yields CDR1 MGHDK and CDR2 SYGVNS. CDR3 residues: CASSGTGTGYNEQFF. The CDR3 region has the DNA TGTGCCAGCAGTGGGACAGGGACCGGGTACAATGAGCAGTTCTTC. Drawing the rest from reference TRBV25-1 and TRBJ2-1, the complete variable domain is EADIYQTPRYLVIGTGKKITLECSQTMGHDKMYWYQQDPGMELHLIHYSYGVNSTEKGDLSSESTVSRIRTEHFPLTLESARPSHTSQYLCASSGTGTGYNEQFFGPGTRLTVL.

In this sample, this clone turned up once. This chain uses TRBV5-1 with TRBJ2-1; 10 bases match TRBD2. V shed 2 bases and J 5 bases; nucleotides not matched to a gene: 4. The CDR3 runs to 15 residues. Germline V gene sequence: CDR1 SGHRS, CDR2 YFSETQ. The CDR3 reads CASSLRTSGNNEQFF. The CDR3 DNA reads TGCGCCAGCAGCTTACGGACTAGCGGAAACAATGAGCAGTTCTTC.

The CDR3 is CAIRRDRGTDTQYF. Written as DNA, the CDR3 is TGTGCCATCAGAAGGGACAGGGGCACAGATACGCAGTATTTT. The V and J genes are TRBV10-3 and TRBJ2-3, with 9 bases matching TRBD1. The CDR3 is made up of 14 amino acids. The germline V gene has CDR1 ENHRY and CDR2 SYGVKD. With 6 bases clipped from V and 1 base from J, the junction kept 2 bases outside the gene matches.

The rearrangement links TRBV6-5 to TRBJ2-2, with 7 bases lining up with TRBD1. Unmatched junction bases numbered 2, after V lost 2 bases and J lost 2 bases. The CDR3 loop spans 15 amino acids. Germline V gene data show CDR1 as MNHEY and CDR2 as SVGAGI. CDR3 amino acids: CASSYKGANTGELFF. The CDR3 DNA sequence: TGTGCCAGCAGTTACAAGGGGGCCAACACCGGGGAGCTGTTTTTT.